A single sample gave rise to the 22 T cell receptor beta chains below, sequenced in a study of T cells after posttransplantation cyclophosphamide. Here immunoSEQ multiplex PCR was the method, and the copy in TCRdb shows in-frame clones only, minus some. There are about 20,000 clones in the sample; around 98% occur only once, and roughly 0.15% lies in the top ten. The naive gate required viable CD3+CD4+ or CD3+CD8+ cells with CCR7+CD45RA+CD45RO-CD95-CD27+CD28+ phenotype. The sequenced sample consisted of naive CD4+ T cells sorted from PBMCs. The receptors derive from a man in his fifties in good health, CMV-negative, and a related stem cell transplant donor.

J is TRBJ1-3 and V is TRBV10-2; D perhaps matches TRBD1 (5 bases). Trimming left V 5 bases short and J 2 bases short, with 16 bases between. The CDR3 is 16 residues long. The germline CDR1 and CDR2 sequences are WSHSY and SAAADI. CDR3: CASSKDVGLPGNTIYF. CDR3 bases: TGCGCCAGCAGTAAGGATGTGGGGCTACCTGGAAACACCATATATTTT.

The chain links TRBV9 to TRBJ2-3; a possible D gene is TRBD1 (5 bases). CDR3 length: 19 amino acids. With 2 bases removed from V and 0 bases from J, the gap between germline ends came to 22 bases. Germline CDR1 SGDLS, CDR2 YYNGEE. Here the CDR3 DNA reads TGTGCCAGCAGCGTCTCCGCCCGGAGACAGCCCCTTAGCACAGATACGCAGTATTTT. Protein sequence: CASSVSARRQPLSTDTQYF.

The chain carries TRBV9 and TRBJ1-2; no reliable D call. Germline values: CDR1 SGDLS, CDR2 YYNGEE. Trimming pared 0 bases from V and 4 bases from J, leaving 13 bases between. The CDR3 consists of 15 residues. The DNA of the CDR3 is TGTGCCAGCAGCGTAGGGTTTGGGCTGCCCTATGGCTACACCTTC. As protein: CASSVGFGLPYGYTF.

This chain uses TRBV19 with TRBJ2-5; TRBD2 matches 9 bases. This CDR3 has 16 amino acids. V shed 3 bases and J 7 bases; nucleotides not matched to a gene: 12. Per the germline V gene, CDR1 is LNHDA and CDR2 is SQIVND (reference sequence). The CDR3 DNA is TGTGCCAGTAGTATGACTAGCGGCCGTTACGTGGGGACCCAGTACTTC. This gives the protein CASSMTSGRYVGTQYF.

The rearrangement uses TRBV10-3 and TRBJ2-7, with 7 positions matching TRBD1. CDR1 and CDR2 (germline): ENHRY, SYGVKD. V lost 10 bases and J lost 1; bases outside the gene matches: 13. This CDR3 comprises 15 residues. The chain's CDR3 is CASNSADRTSYEQYF. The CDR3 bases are TGTGCCAGCAATAGTGCGGACAGGACATCCTACGAGCAGTACTTC.

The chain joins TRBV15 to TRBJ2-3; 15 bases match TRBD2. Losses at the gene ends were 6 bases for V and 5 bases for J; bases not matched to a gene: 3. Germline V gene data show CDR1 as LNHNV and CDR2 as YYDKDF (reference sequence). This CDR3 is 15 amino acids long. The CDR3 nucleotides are TGTGCCACCAGAAGGACTAGCGGGAGGGTAGATACGCAGTATTTT. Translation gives CATRRTSGRVDTQYF.

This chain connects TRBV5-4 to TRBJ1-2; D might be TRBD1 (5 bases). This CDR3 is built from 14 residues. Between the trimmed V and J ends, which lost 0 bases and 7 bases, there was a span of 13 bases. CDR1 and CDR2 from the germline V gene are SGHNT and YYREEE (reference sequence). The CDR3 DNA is TGTGCCAGCAGCTTGGTCGGGGGGTTTTCTGGCTACACCTTC. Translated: CASSLVGGFSGYTF.

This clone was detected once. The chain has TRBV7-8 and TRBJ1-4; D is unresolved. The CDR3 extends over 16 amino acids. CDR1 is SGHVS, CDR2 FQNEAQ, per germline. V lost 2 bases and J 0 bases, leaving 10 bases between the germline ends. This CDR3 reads CASSLSRVTTNEKLFF. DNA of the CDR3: TGTGCCAGCAGCTTATCGAGGGTAACAACTAATGAAAAACTGTTTTTT.

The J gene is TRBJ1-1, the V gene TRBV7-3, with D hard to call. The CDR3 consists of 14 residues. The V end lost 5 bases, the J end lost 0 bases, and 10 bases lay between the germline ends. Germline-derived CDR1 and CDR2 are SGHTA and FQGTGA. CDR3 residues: CASSTGNMNTEAFF. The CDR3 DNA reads TGTGCCAGCAGCACGGGAAACATGAACACTGAAGCTTTCTTT.

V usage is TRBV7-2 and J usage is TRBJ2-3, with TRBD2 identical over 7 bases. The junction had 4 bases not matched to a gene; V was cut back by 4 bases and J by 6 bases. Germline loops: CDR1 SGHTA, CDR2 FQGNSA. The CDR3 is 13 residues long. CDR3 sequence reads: CASSSGREDTQYF. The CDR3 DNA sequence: TGTGCCAGCAGCTCCGGGCGGGAGGATACGCAGTATTTT.

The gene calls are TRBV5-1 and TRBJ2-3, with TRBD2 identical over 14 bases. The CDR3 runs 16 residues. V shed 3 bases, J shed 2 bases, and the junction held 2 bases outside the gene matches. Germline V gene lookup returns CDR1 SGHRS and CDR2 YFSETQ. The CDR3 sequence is CASSSGLAGDTDTQYF. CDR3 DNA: TGCGCCAGCAGCTCGGGACTAGCGGGAGACACAGATACGCAGTATTTT.

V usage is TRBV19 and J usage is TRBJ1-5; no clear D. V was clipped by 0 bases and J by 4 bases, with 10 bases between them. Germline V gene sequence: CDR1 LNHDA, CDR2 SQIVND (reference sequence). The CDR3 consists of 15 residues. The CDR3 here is CASSIDPRKNQPQHF. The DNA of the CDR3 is TGTGCCAGTAGTATAGACCCCAGAAAAAATCAGCCCCAGCATTTT.

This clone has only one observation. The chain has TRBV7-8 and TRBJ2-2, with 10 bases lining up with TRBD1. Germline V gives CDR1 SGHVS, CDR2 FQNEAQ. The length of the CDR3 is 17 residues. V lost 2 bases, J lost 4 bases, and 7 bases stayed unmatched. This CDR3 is CASSLRTGGGVTGELFF. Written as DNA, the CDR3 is TGTGCCAGCAGCTTACGGACAGGGGGGGGAGTCACCGGGGAGCTGTTTTTT.

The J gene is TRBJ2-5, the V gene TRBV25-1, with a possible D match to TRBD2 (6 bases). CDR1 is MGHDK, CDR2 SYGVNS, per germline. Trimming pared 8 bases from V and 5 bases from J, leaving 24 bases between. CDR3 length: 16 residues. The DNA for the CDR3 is TGTGCCAGCCGAAATACAGGACGGCGGGGACGGGAGACCCAGTACTTC. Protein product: CASRNTGRRGRETQYF.

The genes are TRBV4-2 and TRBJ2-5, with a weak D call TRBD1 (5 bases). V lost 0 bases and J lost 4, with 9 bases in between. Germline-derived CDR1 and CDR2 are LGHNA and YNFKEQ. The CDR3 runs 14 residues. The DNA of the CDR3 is TGTGCCAGCAGCCAAGACAGGGCCAGAGAGACCCAGTACTTC. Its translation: CASSQDRARETQYF.

In DNA form, the CDR3 reads TGTGCCAGCAGTCGGATCCAGCCCAGGACCTACAATGAGCAGTTCTTC. Residues: CASSRIQPRTYNEQFF. V usage is TRBV7-8 and J usage is TRBJ2-1; no clear D. The germline CDR1 and CDR2 sequences are SGHVS and FQNEAQ. This CDR3 has 16 amino acids. The germline V and J ends were trimmed by 6 bases and 2 bases, with 17 bases remaining between them.

The CDR3 DNA follows: TGTGCCAGCAGTTCCGGCCCGGGTGAGCAGTTCTTC. It specifies CASSSGPGEQFF. The chain has TRBV6-6 and TRBJ2-1; no definite D call. In germline, CDR1 is MNHNY, CDR2 SVGAGI (reference sequence). The CDR3 consists of 12 residues. V was trimmed by 4 bases and J by 9 bases, leaving 10 bases between them.

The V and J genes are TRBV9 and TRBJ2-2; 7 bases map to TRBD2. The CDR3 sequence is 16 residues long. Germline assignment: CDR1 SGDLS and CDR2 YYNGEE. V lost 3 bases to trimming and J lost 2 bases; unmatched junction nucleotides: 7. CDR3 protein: CASSEIRDYNTGELFF. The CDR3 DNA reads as TGTGCCAGCAGCGAGATCCGGGACTACAACACCGGGGAGCTGTTTTTT. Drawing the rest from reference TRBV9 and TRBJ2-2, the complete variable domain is DSGVTQTPKHLITATGQRVTLRCSPRSGDLSVYWYQQSLDQGLQFLIQYYNGEERAKGNILERFSAQQFPDLHSELNLSSLELGDSALYFCASSEIRDYNTGELFFGEGSRLTVL.

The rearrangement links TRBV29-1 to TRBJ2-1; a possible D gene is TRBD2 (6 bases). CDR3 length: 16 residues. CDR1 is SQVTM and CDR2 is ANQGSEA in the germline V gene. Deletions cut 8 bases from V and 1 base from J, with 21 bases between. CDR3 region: CSTRNQHSGSYNEQFF. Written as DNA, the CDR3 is TGCAGCACAAGGAATCAACATAGCGGTTCCTACAATGAGCAGTTCTTC.

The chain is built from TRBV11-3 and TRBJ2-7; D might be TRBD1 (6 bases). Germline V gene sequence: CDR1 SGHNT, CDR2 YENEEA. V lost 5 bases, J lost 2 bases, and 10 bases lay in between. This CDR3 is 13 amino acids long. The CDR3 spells CASSRGTTYEQYF. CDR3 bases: TGTGCCAGCAGCAGGGGGACCACCTACGAGCAGTACTTC.

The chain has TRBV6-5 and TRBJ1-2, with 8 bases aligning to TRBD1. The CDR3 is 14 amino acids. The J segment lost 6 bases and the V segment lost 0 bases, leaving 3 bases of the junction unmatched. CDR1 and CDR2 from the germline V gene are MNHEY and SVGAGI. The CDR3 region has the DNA TGTGCCAGCAGTTACTCAGGACAGGGTAATGGCTACACCTTC. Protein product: CASSYSGQGNGYTF.

As DNA, the CDR3 is TGTGCCACCCAGAGGGGGGGTAACTATGGCTACACCTTC. Encoded protein: CATQRGGNYGYTF. The V gene is TRBV6-5, the J gene TRBJ1-2, with a weak D call TRBD1 (6 bases). The CDR3 totals 13 residues. Between the trimmed V and J ends, which lost 10 bases and 1 base, there was a span of 13 bases. From germline, CDR1 is MNHEY and CDR2 SVGAGI.